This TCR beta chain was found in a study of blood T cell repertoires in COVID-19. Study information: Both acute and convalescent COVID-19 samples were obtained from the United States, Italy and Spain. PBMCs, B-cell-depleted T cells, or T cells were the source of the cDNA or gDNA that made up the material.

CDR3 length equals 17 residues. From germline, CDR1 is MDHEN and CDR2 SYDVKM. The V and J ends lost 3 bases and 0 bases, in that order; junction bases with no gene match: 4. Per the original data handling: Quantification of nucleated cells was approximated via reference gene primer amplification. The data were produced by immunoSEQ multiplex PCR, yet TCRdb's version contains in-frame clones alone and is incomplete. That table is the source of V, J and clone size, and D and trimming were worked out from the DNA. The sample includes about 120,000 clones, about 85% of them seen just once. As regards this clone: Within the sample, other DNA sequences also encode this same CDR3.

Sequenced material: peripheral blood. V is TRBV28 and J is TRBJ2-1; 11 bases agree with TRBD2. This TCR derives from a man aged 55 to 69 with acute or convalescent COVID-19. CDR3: CASSFPTSGSSYNEQFF. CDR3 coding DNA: TGTGCCAGCAGTTTCCCTACTAGCGGGAGCTCCTACAATGAGCAGTTCTTC. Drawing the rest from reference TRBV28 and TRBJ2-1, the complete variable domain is DVKVTQSSRYLVKRTGEKVFLECVQDMDHENMFWYRQDPGLGLRLIYFSYDVKMKEKGDIPEGYSVSREKKERFSLILESASTNQTSMYLCASSFPTSGSSYNEQFFGPGTRLTVL.